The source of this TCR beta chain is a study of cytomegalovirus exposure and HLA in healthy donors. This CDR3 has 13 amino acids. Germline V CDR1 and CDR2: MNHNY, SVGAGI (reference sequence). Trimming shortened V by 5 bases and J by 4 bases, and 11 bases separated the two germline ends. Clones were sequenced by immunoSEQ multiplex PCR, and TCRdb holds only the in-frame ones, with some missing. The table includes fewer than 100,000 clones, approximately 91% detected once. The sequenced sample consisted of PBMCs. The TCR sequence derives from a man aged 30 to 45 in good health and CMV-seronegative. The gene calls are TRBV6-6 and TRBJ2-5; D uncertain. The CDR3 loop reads CASSLEKLETQYF. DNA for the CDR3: TGTGCCAGCAGTCTCGAGAAGTTAGAGACCCAGTACTTC.